The entry below describes one TCR beta chain. The primer mix had 60 Vbeta and 13 Jbeta primers. Produced via immunoSEQ multiplex PCR; TCRdb's table is partial and in-frame only. The profile shows roughly 80,000 clones, about two thirds of them singletons. The data originate from a study of cytomegalovirus exposure and HLA in healthy donors. V was clipped by 5 bases and J by 2 bases, with 12 bases between them. This CDR3 spans 14 amino acids. CDR1 is SGHAT, CDR2 FQNNGV, per germline. The receptor was isolated from a woman aged 45-65 years in good health and CMV-seropositive. V gene TRBV11-2 combines with J gene TRBJ2-5; perhaps TRBD2 as D (5 bases). Sequencing used PBMCs. In DNA form, the CDR3 reads TGTGCCAGCAGCCCCATCGGGGTTCAAGAGACCCAGTACTTC. Amino acid sequence: CASSPIGVQETQYF.